The 8 T cell receptor beta chains below come from one sample, sequenced in a study of T cells in Graves' hyperthyroidism and ophthalmopathy (dated by TCRdb to between 2017 and 2020). Receptor libraries were prepared by multiplex PCR. The sequencing machine was an Illumina HiSeq 2000. The TCR beta CDR3 regions were amplified from RNA transcripts. The first round of RT-PCR for the TCR CDR3 was performed with the HTBI primer set and the Qiagen OneStep RT-PCR kit. TCRdb handled the public reads itself, with Q25 trimming in fastp and clone calling in MiXCR, and kept productive beta chains. Records with the same CDR3 protein are collapsed into one entry carrying the most frequent genes and DNA. The sample has a few hundred thousand distinct CDR3 sequences on record, 15% of them singletons. 30% to 35% of the sample is in the top ten clones. Sequencing was performed on blood. The receptor source for this set is a woman aged 25 to 45 with Graves' hyperthyroidism.

This clonotype was observed a few times. The rearrangement joins TRBV10-3 to TRBJ1-1, with D possibly matching TRBD1 (5 bases). The ends were cut back, 11 bases at V and 4 bases at J, with 11 bases in the middle. Germline CDR1 reads ENHRY; CDR2 reads SYGVKD. The length of the CDR3 is 11 residues. This chain's CDR3 is CAAGIGTEAFF. Written as DNA, the CDR3 is TGTGCCGCAGGGATCGGCACTGAAGCTTTCTTT.

This clonotype was observed a few times. The V and J genes are TRBV2 and TRBJ2-3; TRBD1 aligns across 11 bases. V lost 5 bases to trimming and J lost 4 bases; unmatched junction nucleotides: 5. CDR3 size: 15 residues. CDR1 and CDR2 from the germline V gene are SNHLY and FYNNEI. The CDR3, as DNA: TGTGCCAGCAGTTCCCGGACAGGGGGCCCAGATACGCAGTATTTT. Translation gives CASSSRTGGPDTQYF.

The rearrangement links TRBV29-1 to TRBJ2-1; TRBD1 is a possible D gene (6 bases). The V and J ends lost 7 bases and 6 bases respectively, with 16 bases between them. This CDR3 is 13 amino acids long. Germline V gene lookup returns CDR1 SQVTM and CDR2 ANQGSEA. The CDR3 nucleotides are TGCAGCGCGACACAGGGTACTCGCAATGAGCAGTTCTTC. Translated: CSATQGTRNEQFF.

The chain links TRBV11-2 to TRBJ2-3; possible D gene TRBD2, 5 bases. The CDR3 has 15 residues. V was pared by 5 bases and J by 3 bases, with 15 bases between. Germline CDR1 reads SGHAT; CDR2 reads FQNNGV. This CDR3 is CASSHRPEGTDTQYF. CDR3 sequence (DNA): TGTGCCAGCAGCCATAGACCCGAGGGTACAGATACGCAGTATTTT. Based on the CDR3 plus reference TRBV11-2 and TRBJ2-3, the full variable domain is EAGVAQSPRYKIIEKRQSVAFWCNPISGHATLYWYQQILGQGPKLLIQFQNNGVVDDSQLPKDRFSAERLKGVDSTLKIQPAKLEDSAVYLCASSHRPEGTDTQYFGPGTRLTVL.

This clonotype appeared a single time. This sequence joins TRBV20-1 and TRBJ1-2; 9 bases agree with TRBD1. The CDR3 is made up of 19 amino acids. Germline lookup yields CDR1 DFQATT and CDR2 SNEGSKA (reference sequence). Trimming cost V 0 bases and J 0 bases; bases outside gene matches: 14. The DNA for the CDR3 is TGCAGTGCTAGAGATCCATTGGACAGGGGCGCCCGATCTAACTATGGCTACACCTTC. This sequence encodes CSARDPLDRGARSNYGYTF.

This clonotype has more than one count but fewer than ten. The J gene is TRBJ2-7, the V gene TRBV4-1, with D hard to call. V lost 4 bases and J lost 3, with 10 bases in between. The CDR3 length is 13 residues. The germline V gene encodes CDR1 MGHRA and CDR2 YSYEKL. Here the CDR3 reads CASSLLESYEQYF. In DNA form, the CDR3 reads TGCGCCAGCAGCCTCTTGGAGAGCTACGAGCAGTACTTC.

This clonotype was found many times. The rearrangement uses TRBV27 and TRBJ1-1; a weak D match, TRBD1 (5 bases). CDR1 and CDR2 from the germline V gene are MNHEY and SMNVEV (reference sequence). The length of the CDR3 is 16 residues. The V end was cut by 5 bases, the J end by 5 bases, with 21 bases between. The CDR3 loop reads CASSPGTDLGATEAFF. Here the CDR3 DNA reads TGTGCCAGCAGTCCCGGGACGGACCTTGGGGCAACTGAAGCTTTCTTT.

The V and J genes are TRBV19 and TRBJ2-5; a weak D match, TRBD2 (7 bases). The length of the CDR3 is 14 residues. Trimming removed 10 bases from V and 4 bases from J, with 19 bases in between. Per the germline V gene, CDR1 is LNHDA and CDR2 is SQIVND (reference sequence). The CDR3 bases are TGTGCCATCGGGGGCGGGAGCCCCGGAGAGACCCAGTACTTC. Protein sequence: CAIGGGSPGETQYF.